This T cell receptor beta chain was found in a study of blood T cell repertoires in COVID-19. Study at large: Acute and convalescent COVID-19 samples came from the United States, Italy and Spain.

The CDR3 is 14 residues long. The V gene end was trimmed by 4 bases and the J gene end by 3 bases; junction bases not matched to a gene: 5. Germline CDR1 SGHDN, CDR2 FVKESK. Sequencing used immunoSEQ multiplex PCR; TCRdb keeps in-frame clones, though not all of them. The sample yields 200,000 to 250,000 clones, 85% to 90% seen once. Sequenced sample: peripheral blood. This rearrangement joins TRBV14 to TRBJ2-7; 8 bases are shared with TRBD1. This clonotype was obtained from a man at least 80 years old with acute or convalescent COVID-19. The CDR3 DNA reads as TGTGCCAGCAGCCCTGGACAGGGTTTCTACGAGCAGTACTTC. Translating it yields CASSPGQGFYEQYF.